This entry concerns a single T cell receptor beta chain. Its antigen specificity is not known. The record has no base qualities; no much larger clone is one base away. The intended sense of this specimen's time point label: baseline before first vaccination. Samples from vaccinated people were obtained from the UK trials COV001 and COV002, which included a single-blind randomized controlled phase 2/3 trial of AZD1222 (ChAdOx1 nCoV-19) in healthy adults. For TCRbeta chain sequencing, PBMC samples were collected from trial participants at day 0 and at day 28 after the second dose. The data were obtained in a study of T cell responses to AZD1222 COVID-19 vaccine (dated by TCRdb to the early 2020s). About the full investigation: AZD1222 recipients with second doses at about 4 weeks or about 12 weeks were pooled, because spike-specific TCR depth and breadth did not differ between schedules. A total of around 240 trial participants underwent TCR sequencing, of whom 207 had received two doses of AZD1222 and 26 had received two doses of the MenACWY control vaccine. Trial participants were enrolled by age into 18-55, 56-69 and 70-plus year subgroups, with roughly 160, 29 and 62 TCR-sequenced participants respectively. The study at large found these results: Conclusions about previously exposed vaccinees were limited because only six AZD1222 recipients were SARS-CoV-2 seropositive at baseline. Most participants were white British and females outnumbered males, and the authors suggested that clonal diversity may have been underestimated. Because no day 14 peak-response samples were available, the repertoires could be characterized only after the peak T cell response. Reportedly, close to half of the unique spike-specific TCRs recognized epitopes lying outside the regions that are mutated in the B.1.351 and B.1.1.7 variants. Spike-specific TCR breadth and depth rose significantly after two AZD1222 doses compared with day 0 and with MenACWY recipients. In the small 56-69-year group, the increase in depth fell short of significance, most likely because of low power. The whole spike protein was spanned by vaccine-associated CD4 TCRs, and dominant responses were seen in regions 160-218 and 743-854.

Measured from the cysteine to the phenylalanine, the CDR3 is 15 residues long. The kept DNA is CDR3 alone, 45 bases in frame from the first base. Reading the germline V gene gives CDR1 SGHVS and CDR2 FQNEAQ. Trimming at the junction amounts to 1 base on V and 2 bases on J, and the germline ends lie 12 bases apart. The CDR3 regions of human TCRbeta chains were analyzed by immunosequencing. On the authors' methods: Repertoire TCRs were checked for matches against a reference library of SARS-CoV-2-specific TCRs that had been generated using the MIRA antigen-specificity platform. Breadth meant the fraction of unique TCRs that were SARS-CoV-2-associated, whereas depth meant the fraction of total T cells that were SARS-CoV-2-associated. Using the MIRA data, each spike-specific TCR was mapped to the spike region that the TCR reacts to and placed in a CD4 or CD8 class. Log10-transformed breadth and depth values were compared by one-way ANOVA with Sidak's multiple comparisons tests. Held by TCRdb, this immuneACCESS table contains in-frame sequences only and omits some clones. Under half of the omission traces to an unresolved V gene where checked; the cause of the rest is unknown. V and J calls and clone size come straight from that table; D and trimming were deduced from the DNA. In all, the sample holds almost 80,000 clones, and roughly nine tenths of those were seen once. Roughly 24% of the sample belongs to the ten largest clones.

The rearranged segments are TRBV7-8 and TRBJ2-7; the D element might be TRBD1 or TRBD2, as each aligns at 6 bases. The sample consisted of peripheral blood, taken on day 0 of AZD1222 vaccination. The sequence was collected from an adult in good health. The CDR3 in this case is CASSLEGGSAYEQYF. The DNA is as follows: TGTGCCAGCAGCTTAGAGGGGGGCTCGGCCTACGAGCAGTACTTC.